The T cell receptor beta chain under discussion was sequenced for a study of cytotoxic CD8 clonotypes in ibrutinib-treated CLL. Method: immunoSEQ multiplex PCR; TCRdb's copy keeps in-frame clones and lacks some. The sample has some 130,000 clones, approximately 85% seen once. The CDR3 spans 15 residues. Germline V gene lookup returns CDR1 SGHTA and CDR2 FQGTGA. V was clipped by 5 bases and J by 1 base, with 9 bases between them. The J gene is TRBJ2-6, the V gene TRBV7-3; D is perhaps TRBD1 (6 bases). This sample comprised PBMCs, obtained after 24 months of ibrutinib treatment. The sequence came from a human donor with chronic lymphocytic leukemia. The CDR3 sequence: CASSVGQSGANVLTF. For the CDR3, the DNA is TGTGCCAGCAGCGTTGGACAGTCTGGGGCCAACGTCCTGACTTTC.